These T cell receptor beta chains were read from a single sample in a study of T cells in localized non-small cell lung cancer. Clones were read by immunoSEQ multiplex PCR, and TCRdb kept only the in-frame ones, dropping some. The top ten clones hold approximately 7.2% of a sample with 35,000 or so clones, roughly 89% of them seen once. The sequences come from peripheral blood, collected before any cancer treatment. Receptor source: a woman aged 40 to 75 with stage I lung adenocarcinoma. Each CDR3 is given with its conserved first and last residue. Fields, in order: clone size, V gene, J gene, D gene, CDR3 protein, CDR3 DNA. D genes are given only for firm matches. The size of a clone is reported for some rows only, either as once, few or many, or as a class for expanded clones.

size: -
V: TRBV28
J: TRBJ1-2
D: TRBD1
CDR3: CASSLLSGGQSYGYTF
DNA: TGTGCCAGCAGTTTATTGAGTGGGGGACAGAGCTATGGCTACACCTTC

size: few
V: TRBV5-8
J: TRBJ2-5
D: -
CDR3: CASSLSGGGGTQYF
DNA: TGTGCCAGCAGCTTATCGGGTGGAGGGGGGACCCAGTACTTC

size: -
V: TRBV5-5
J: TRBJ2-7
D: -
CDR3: CASSLVSTALLTYEQYF
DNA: TGTGCCAGCAGCTTGGTCTCCACAGCGTTACTGACCTACGAGCAGTACTTC

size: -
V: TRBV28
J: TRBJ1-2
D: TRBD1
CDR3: CASTASGTAFNYGYTF
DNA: TGTGCCAGCACCGCCTCCGGGACAGCCTTTAACTATGGCTACACCTTC

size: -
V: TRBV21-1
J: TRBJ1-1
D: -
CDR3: CASSNSGTGGGLNTEAFF
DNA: TGTGCCAGCAGCAATTCCGGGACAGGGGGAGGGCTGAACACTGAAGCTTTCTTT

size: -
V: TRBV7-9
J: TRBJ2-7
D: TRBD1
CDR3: CASSKGVGTGGEQYF
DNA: TGTGCCAGCAGCAAAGGAGTAGGGACAGGGGGCGAGCAGTACTTC

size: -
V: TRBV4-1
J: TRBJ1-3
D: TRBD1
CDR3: CASRPTGTAARRTGNTIYF
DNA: TGCGCCAGCAGGCCTACCGGGACAGCCGCCCGGAGAACTGGAAACACCATATATTTT

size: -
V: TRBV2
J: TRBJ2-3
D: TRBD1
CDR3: CASLAGGANTQYF
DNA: TGTGCCAGCCTGGCAGGGGGCGCGAATACGCAGTATTTT

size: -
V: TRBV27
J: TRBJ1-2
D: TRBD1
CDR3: CASLPGGNGFYGYTF
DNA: TGTGCCAGCCTGCCAGGGGGAAATGGGTTCTATGGCTACACCTTC

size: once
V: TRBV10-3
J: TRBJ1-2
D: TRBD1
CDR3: CASTSLGQGFGYTF
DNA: TGTGCCTCGACTTCCTTAGGACAGGGTTTTGGCTACACCTTC